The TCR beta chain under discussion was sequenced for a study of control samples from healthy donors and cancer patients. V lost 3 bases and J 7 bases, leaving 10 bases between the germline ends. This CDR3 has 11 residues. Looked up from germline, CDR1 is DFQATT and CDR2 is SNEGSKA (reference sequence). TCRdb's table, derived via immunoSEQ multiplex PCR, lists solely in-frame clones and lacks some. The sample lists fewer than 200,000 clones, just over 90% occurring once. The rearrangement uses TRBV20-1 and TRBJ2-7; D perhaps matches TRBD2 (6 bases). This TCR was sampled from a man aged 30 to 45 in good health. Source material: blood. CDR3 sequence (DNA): TGCAGTGCTAGCGGGAGCTGGGAGCAGTACTTC. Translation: CSASGSWEQYF.